The sequence of this T cell receptor (beta chain) was determined in a study of blood T cell repertoires in COVID-19. Study context: Researchers got acute and convalescent COVID-19 samples from the United States, Italy and Spain. In each case, the material was cDNA or gDNA derived from T cells, B-cell-depleted T cells, or PBMCs.

Original handling: Reference gene primer amplification gave estimated nucleated cell counts. The data were produced by immunoSEQ multiplex PCR, yet TCRdb's version contains in-frame clones alone and is incomplete. V, J and clone size reflect that table, while D and trimming were determined from the DNA. The sample lists more than 75,000 clones; around 84% were seen once. Only one count was recorded for this clone. Germline CDR1 reads MDHEN; CDR2 reads SYDVKM. The CDR3 sequence is 13 residues long. Trimming at V came to 7 bases and at J to 11 bases, leaving 11 bases not matched to a gene. Sample: peripheral blood. The chain recombines TRBV28 with TRBJ1-5, with TRBD1 identical over 7 bases. This TCR derives from a man aged 55 to 69 with acute or convalescent COVID-19. The CDR3 nucleotides read TGTGCCAGCATCAGGGGGATGGGATGGGCCCAGCATTTT. As protein: CASIRGMGWAQHF.